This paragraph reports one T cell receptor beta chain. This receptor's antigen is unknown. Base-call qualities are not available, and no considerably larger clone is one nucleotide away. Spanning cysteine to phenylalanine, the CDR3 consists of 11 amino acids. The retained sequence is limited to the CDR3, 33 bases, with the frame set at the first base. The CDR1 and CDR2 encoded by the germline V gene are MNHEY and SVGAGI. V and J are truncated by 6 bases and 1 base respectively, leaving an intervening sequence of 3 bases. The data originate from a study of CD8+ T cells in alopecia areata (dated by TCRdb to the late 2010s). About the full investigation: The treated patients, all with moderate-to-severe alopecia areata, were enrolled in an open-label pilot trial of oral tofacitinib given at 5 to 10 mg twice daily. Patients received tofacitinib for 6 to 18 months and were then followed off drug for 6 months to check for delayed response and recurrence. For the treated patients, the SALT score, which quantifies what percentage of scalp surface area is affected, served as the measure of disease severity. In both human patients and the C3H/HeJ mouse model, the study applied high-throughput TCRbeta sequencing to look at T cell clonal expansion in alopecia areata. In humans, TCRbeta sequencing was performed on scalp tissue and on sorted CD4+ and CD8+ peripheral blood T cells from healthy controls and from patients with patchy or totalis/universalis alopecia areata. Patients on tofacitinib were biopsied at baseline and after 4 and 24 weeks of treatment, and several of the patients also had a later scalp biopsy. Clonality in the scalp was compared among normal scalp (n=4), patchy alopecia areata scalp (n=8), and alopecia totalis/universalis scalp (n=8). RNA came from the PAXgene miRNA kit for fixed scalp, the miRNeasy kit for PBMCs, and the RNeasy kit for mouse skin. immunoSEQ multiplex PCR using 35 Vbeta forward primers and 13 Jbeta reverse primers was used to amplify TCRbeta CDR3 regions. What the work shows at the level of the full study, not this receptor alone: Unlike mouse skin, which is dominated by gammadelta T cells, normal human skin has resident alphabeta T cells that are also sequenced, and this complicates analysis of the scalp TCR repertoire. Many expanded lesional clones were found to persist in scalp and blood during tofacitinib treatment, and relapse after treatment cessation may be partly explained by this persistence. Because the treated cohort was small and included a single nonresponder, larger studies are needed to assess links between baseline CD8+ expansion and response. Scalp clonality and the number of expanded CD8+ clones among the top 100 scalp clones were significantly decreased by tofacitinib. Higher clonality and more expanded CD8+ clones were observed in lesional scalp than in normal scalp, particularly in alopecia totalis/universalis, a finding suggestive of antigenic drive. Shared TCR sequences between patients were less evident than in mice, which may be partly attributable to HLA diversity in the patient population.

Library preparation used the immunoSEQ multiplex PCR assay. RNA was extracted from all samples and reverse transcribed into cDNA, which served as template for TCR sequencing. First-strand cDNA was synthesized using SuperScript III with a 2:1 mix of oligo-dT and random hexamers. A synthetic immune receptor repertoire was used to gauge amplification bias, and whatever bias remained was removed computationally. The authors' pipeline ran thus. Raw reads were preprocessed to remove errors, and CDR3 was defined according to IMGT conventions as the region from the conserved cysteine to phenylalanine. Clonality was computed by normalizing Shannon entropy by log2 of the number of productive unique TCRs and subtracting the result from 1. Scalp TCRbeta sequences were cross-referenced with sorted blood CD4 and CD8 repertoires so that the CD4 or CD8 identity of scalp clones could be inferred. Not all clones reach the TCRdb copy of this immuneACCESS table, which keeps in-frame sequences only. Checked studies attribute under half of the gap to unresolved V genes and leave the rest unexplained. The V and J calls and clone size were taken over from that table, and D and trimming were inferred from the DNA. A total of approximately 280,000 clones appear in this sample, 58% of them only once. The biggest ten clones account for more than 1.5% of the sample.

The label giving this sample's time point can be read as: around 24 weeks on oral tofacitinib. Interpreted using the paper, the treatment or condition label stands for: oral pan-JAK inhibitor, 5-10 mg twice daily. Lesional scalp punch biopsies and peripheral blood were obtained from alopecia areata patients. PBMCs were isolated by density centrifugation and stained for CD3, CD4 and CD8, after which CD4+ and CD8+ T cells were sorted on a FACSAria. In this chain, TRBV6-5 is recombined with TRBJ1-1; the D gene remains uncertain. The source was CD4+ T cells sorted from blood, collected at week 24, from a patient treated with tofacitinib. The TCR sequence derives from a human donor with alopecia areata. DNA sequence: TGTGCCAGCAGGGGGAACACTGAAGCTTTCTTT. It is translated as CASRGNTEAFF.